This TCR beta chain was captured by sequencing in a study of cytomegalovirus exposure and HLA in healthy donors. The study, taken as a whole, reports: After further analysis at a later stage, 16,951 TCR beta sequences were associated with HLA alleles at 0.05 false discovery rate. The study flagged roughly 160 TCR beta chains as cytomegalovirus-associated.

From germline, CDR1 is SGDLS and CDR2 YYNGEE. The V and J ends lost 0 bases and 7 bases, in that order; junction bases with no gene match: 7. There are 16 residues in the CDR3. As concerns this clone: Its target is not known.

Vbeta (60) and Jbeta (13) primers were used in the PCR. Libraries were prepared by immunoSEQ multiplex PCR; TCRdb keeps only in-frame clonotypes and omits some of them. Among 140,000 or so clones listed, 60% to 80% were seen once. Among the donors, all were healthy bone marrow donors. Input material: PBMCs. The TCR comes from a woman aged 30 to 39 in good health and CMV-seronegative. The V and J genes are TRBV9 and TRBJ1-6; 7 bases line up with TRBD1. The CDR3 is CASSVAPQGGNSPLHF. In DNA form, the CDR3 reads TGTGCCAGCAGCGTAGCGCCCCAGGGGGGCAATTCACCCCTCCACTTT. Based on the CDR3 plus reference TRBV9 and TRBJ1-6, the full variable domain is DSGVTQTPKHLITATGQRVTLRCSPRSGDLSVYWYQQSLDQGLQFLIQYYNGEERAKGNILERFSAQQFPDLHSELNLSSLELGDSALYFCASSVAPQGGNSPLHFGNGTRLTVT.